The rows below give T cell receptor beta chains drawn from one sample of a study of shared T cell receptors in the human thymus. Produced via immunoSEQ multiplex PCR; TCRdb's table is partial and in-frame only. The table includes hundreds of thousands of clones, roughly 86% detected once. This same sample was also part of a study on human thymus T cells.

What was sequenced was thymocytes. The source of these receptors is a boy younger than two with a congenital heart defect. Each CDR3 is given with its conserved first and last residue. D genes are given only for firm matches. Part of the rows lack a size; the others show once, few, many or a class for expanded clones.

d_call | clone_size | j_call | v_call | cdr3_aa | cdr3_nt
TRBD2 | few | TRBJ2-1 | TRBV13 | CASSLRLALSYNEQFF | TGTGCCAGCAGCTTAAGACTAGCCCTCTCCTACAATGAGCAGTTCTTC
- | few | TRBJ1-3 | TRBV28 | CASSHTRPPIYF | TGTGCCAGCAGCCATACGCGGCCCCCCATATATTTT
- | - | TRBJ2-7 | TRBV5-1 | CASSLEDSLKGPYEQYF | TGCGCCAGCAGCTTGGAGGACTCCCTGAAAGGTCCCTACGAGCAGTACTTC
- | once | TRBJ2-1 | TRBV5-1 | CASNVEGRANEQFF | TGCGCCAGCAACGTGGAGGGCAGGGCCAATGAGCAGTTCTTC
TRBD1 | - | TRBJ1-2 | TRBV30 | CAWSARTGVHGYTF | TGTGCCTGGAGTGCCAGGACAGGGGTTCATGGCTACACCTTC
TRBD2 | - | TRBJ2-7 | TRBV27 | CASSFSPGLAKFTYEQYF | TGTGCCAGCAGTTTTTCACCGGGACTAGCGAAGTTCACCTACGAGCAGTACTTC
- | - | TRBJ2-5 | TRBV5-1 | CASSFGRDKTQYF | TGCGCCAGCAGCTTCGGCAGGGACAAGACCCAGTACTTC
TRBD2 | once | TRBJ2-1 | TRBV7-9 | CASSLAWAGGFYNEQFF | TGTGCCAGCAGCTTAGCGTGGGCGGGAGGGTTCTACAATGAGCAGTTCTTC
- | - | TRBJ2-1 | TRBV28 | CASTYRQDRYNEQFF | TGTGCCAGCACCTATCGTCAAGACAGGTACAATGAGCAGTTCTTC
- | - | TRBJ2-3 | TRBV18 | CASSPQYLRQSTDTQYF | TGTGCCAGCTCACCTCAATACCTCAGACAGTCCACAGATACGCAGTATTTT
- | - | TRBJ2-1 | TRBV30 | CAWSPTPDREDRYEQFF | TGTGCCTGGAGTCCTACGCCCGACAGGGAGGATCGATATGAGCAGTTCTTC
TRBD2 | - | TRBJ2-2 | TRBV10-1 | CAIPREGLAITGELFF | TGCGCCATCCCACGGGAGGGACTAGCAATCACCGGGGAGCTGTTTTTT
TRBD2 | - | TRBJ2-7 | TRBV5-1 | CASSLSAGGRTTYEQYF | TGCGCCAGCAGCTTGTCAGCGGGAGGGCGGACGACCTACGAGCAGTACTTC
TRBD1 | - | TRBJ1-2 | TRBV10-2 | CASRPYGTGQGFWGTYGYTF | TGCGCCAGCAGGCCCTACGGAACGGGACAGGGGTTTTGGGGGACTTATGGCTACACCTTC
- | few | TRBJ1-1 | TRBV5-1 | CASSLGARDTEAFF | TGCGCCAGCAGCTTGGGGGCGCGTGACACTGAAGCTTTCTTT
TRBD2 | - | TRBJ2-1 | TRBV5-1 | CASSFGTSGINEQFF | TGCGCCAGCAGCTTCGGGACTAGCGGGATAAATGAGCAGTTCTTC
- | - | TRBJ2-4 | TRBV28 | CASSLSSEDLAKNIQYF | TGTGCCAGCAGTTTATCTAGCGAGGATCTAGCCAAAAACATTCAGTACTTC
TRBD2 | - | TRBJ2-7 | TRBV7-9 | CASSFEAGSGLAPPYEQYF | TGTGCCAGCAGCTTCGAGGCAGGGTCAGGACTAGCGCCGCCCTACGAGCAGTACTTC
- | - | TRBJ2-5 | TRBV7-2 | CASSLKARELETQYF | TGTGCCAGCAGCTTAAAGGCCCGGGAGCTTGAGACCCAGTACTTC
- | once | TRBJ1-1 | TRBV19 | CASSIIQGLNTEAFF | TGTGCCAGTAGTATAATACAGGGATTGAACACTGAAGCTTTCTTT
- | few | TRBJ1-4 | TRBV4-1 | CASSQRAPPTVENEKLFF | TGCGCCAGCAGCCAGCGCGCTCCCCCGACAGTAGAAAATGAAAAACTGTTTTTT
TRBD2 | - | TRBJ2-1 | TRBV6-6 | CASSYSRREWGNEQFF | TGTGCCAGCAGTTACTCGAGGCGGGAGTGGGGCAATGAGCAGTTCTTC
TRBD2 | - | TRBJ2-1 | TRBV27 | CASSLRSSGSLDPYNEQFF | TGTGCCAGCAGTTTACGCTCTAGCGGGAGTTTGGATCCCTACAATGAGCAGTTCTTC
- | once | TRBJ1-2 | TRBV20-1 | CSARHYGYTF | TGCAGTGCCAGACATTATGGCTACACCTTC
TRBD1 | - | TRBJ1-2 | TRBV5-1 | CASSGGQGNGYTF | TGCGCCAGCAGCGGGGGACAGGGGAATGGCTACACCTTC
TRBD2 | - | TRBJ2-7 | TRBV7-8 | CASSDHLMGTSGSYEQYF | TGTGCCAGCAGCGACCACCTTATGGGGACTAGCGGGAGTTACGAGCAGTACTTC
TRBD2 | once | TRBJ2-5 | TRBV11-3 | CASSAGTNVIETQYF | TGTGCCAGCAGCGCCGGGACTAACGTCATCGAGACCCAGTACTTC